The clone carrying this T cell receptor (beta chain) was detected many times. This sample is drawn from a study of regulatory T cells in long-lasting Graves disease. TCR beta libraries were built with iRepertoire HTBI primers and Arm-PCR of CDR3 regions. Using its own MiXCR run on the multiplex PCR reads, TCRdb lists one record per CDR3 protein. The sample consists of about half a million distinct CDR3 sequences, 9.5% to 15% of them appearing once. Regarding time point: newly diagnosed GD, antithyroid drugs for less than 3 months. Making the TCR library involved RNA that had been extracted from PBMCs. The CDR3 is made up of 15 amino acids. V was clipped by 0 bases and J by 1 base, with 9 bases between them. The germline V gene encodes CDR1 MNHEY and CDR2 SVGEGT. Separately, the same data were catalogued under a study of T cells in Graves' hyperthyroidism and ophthalmopathy.

The receptor was derived from a woman in her twenties or thirties with Graves disease. The chain couples TRBV6-2 or TRBV6-3 to TRBJ2-5; D might be TRBD1 (6 bases). Source: peripheral blood mononuclear cells (PBMCs), taken at new diagnosis, from a patient treated with antithyroid drugs. Written as DNA, the CDR3 is TGTGCCAGCAGTTACTCGGGCAGGGGCCAAGAGACCCAGTACTTC. Amino acid sequence: CASSYSGRGQETQYF.